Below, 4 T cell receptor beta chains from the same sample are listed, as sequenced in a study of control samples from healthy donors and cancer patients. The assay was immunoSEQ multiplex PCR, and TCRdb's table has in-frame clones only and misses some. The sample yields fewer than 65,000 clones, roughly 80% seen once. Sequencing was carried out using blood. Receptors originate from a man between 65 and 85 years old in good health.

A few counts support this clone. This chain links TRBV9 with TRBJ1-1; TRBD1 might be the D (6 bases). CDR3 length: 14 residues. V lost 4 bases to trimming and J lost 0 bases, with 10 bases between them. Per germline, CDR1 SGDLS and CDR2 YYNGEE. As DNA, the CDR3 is TGTGCCAGCAGCTTTACAGGGATGAACACTGAAGCTTTCTTT. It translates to CASSFTGMNTEAFF.

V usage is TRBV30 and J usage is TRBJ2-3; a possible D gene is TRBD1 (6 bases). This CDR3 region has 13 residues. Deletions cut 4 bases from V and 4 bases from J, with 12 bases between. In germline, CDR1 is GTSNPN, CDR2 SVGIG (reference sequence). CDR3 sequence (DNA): TGTGCCTGGATTGTAAAGGGGGCAGATACGCAGTATTTT. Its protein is CAWIVKGADTQYF.

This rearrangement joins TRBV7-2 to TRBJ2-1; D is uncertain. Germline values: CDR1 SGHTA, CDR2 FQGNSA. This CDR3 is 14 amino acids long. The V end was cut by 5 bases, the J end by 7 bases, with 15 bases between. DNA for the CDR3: TGTGCCAGCAGCCCCCGGACCATCTGGAATGAGCAGTTCTTC. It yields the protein CASSPRTIWNEQFF.

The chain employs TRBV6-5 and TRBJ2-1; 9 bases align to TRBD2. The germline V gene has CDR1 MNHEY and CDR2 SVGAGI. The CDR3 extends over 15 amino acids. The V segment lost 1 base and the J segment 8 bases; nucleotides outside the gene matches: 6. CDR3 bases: TGTGCCAGCAGTTACTTAGGCGGGAGGGTCCATGAGCAGTTCTTC. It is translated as CASSYLGGRVHEQFF.